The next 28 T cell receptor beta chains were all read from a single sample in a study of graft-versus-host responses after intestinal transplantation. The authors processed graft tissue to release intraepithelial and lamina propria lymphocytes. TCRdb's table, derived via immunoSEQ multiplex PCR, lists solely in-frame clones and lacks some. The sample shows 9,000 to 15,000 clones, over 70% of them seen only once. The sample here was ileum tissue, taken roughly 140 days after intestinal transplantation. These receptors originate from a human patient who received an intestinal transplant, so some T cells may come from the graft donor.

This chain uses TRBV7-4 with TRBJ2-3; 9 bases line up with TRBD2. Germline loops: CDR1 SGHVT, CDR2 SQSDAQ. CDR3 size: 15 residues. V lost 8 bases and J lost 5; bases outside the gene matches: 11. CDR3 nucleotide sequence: TGTGCCAGCCAATATCGCGGGAGGGCAGGAGATACGCAGTATTTT. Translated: CASQYRGRAGDTQYF.

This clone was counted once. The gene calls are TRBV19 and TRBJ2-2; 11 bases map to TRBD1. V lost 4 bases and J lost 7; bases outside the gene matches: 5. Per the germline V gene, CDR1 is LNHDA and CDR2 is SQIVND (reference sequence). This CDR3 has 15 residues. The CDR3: CASSKDRGLGGELFF. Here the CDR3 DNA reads TGTGCCAGTAGTAAGGACAGGGGGCTGGGCGGGGAGCTGTTTTTT.

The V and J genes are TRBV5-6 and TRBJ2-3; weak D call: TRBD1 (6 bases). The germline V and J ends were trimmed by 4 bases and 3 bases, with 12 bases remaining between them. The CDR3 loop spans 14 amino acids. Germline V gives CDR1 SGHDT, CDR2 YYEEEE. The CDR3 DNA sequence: TGTGCCAGCAGCCCTGGGACACCTACAGATACGCAGTATTTT. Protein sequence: CASSPGTPTDTQYF.

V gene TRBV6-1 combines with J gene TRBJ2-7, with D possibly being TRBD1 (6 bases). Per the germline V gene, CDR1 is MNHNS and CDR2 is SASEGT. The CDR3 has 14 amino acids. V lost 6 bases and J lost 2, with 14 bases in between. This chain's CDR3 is CASSGSGVTYEQYF. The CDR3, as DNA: TGTGCCAGCAGCGGGTCAGGGGTTACCTACGAGCAGTACTTC.

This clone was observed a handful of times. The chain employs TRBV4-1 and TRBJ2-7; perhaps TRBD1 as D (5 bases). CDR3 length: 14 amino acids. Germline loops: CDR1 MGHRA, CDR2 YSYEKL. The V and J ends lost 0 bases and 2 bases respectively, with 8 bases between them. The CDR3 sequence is CASSQDRTTYEQYF. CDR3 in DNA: TGCGCCAGCAGCCAAGATCGGACAACCTACGAGCAGTACTTC.

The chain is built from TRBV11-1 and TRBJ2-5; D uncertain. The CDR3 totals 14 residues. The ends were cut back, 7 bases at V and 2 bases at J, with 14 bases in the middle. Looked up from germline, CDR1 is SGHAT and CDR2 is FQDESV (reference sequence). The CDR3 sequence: CASTTQIRQETQYF. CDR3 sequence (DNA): TGTGCCAGCACCACACAGATCAGGCAAGAGACCCAGTACTTC.

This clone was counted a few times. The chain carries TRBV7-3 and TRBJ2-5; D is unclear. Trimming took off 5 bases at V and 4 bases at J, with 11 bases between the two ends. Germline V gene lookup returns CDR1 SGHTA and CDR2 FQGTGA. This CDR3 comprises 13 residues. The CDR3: CASSTKAGETQYF. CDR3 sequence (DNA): TGTGCCAGCAGCACCAAGGCAGGAGAGACCCAGTACTTC.

The CDR3 protein is CASSPGTSVYEQYF. The CDR3, as DNA: TGTGCCAGCTCACCCGGGACTAGCGTCTACGAGCAGTACTTC. The chain uses TRBV18 and TRBJ2-7, with 10 bases that match TRBD2. V trimming: 3 bases; J trimming: 3 bases; junction bases outside the gene matches: 2. The CDR3 runs to 14 residues. Germline CDR1 and CDR2: KGHSH and LQKENI.

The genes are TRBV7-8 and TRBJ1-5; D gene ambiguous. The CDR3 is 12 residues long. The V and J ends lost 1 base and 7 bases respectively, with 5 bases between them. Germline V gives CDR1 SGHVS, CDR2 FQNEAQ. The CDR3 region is CASSLGQQPQHF. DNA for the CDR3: TGTGCCAGCAGCTTAGGGCAACAGCCCCAGCATTTT.

The CDR3 DNA reads TGCGCCAGCAGCTTGGAGGGGGTCGTCTCTGGAAACACCATATATTTT. Translated: CASSLEGVVSGNTIYF. V gene TRBV5-1 combines with J gene TRBJ1-3; the D gene is possibly TRBD1 (6 bases). Germline values: CDR1 SGHRS, CDR2 YFSETQ. V shed 0 bases and J shed 0 bases, with 10 bases lying between them. This CDR3 has 16 amino acids.

The CDR3 DNA reads as TGCGCCAGCAGCTTGAAGCACTCCTACGAGCAGTACTTC. This encodes CASSLKHSYEQYF. This chain links TRBV5-1 with TRBJ2-7; D gene uncertain. The germline gives CDR1 SGHRS, CDR2 YFSETQ. CDR3 length equals 13 residues. Trimming took 1 base from V and 0 from J, leaving 5 bases between them.

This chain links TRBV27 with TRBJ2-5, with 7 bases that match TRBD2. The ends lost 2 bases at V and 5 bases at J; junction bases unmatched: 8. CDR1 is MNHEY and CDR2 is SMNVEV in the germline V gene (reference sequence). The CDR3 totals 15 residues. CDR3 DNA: TGTGCCAGCAGTTTAAATCCTAAAGCGGGGGAGACCCAGTACTTC. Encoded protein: CASSLNPKAGETQYF.

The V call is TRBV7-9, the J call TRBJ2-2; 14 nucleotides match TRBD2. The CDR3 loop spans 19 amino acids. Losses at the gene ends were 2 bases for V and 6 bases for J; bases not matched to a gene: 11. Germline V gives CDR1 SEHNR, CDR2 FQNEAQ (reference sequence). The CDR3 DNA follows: TGTGCCAGCAGCTTACTCCCGGGACTAGCGGGAGTGGGGTCCGGGGAGCTGTTTTTT. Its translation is CASSLLPGLAGVGSGELFF.

CDR3: CASSLDGSSTDTQYF. DNA of the CDR3: TGTGCCAGCAGCTTGGACGGGTCTAGCACAGATACGCAGTATTTT. This chain connects TRBV5-8 to TRBJ2-3; unclear D gene. From germline, CDR1 is SGHTS and CDR2 YDEGEE. Trimming took off 0 bases at V and 0 bases at J, with 8 bases between the two ends. This CDR3 spans 15 amino acids.

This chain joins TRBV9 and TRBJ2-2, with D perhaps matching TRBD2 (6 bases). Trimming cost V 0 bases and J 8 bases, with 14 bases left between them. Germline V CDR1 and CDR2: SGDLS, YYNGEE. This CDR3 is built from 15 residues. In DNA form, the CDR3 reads TGTGCCAGCAGCGTAGATCAGTGGGAGGTAGGGGAGCTGTTTTTT. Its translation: CASSVDQWEVGELFF. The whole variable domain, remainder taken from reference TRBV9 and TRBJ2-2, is DSGVTQTPKHLITATGQRVTLRCSPRSGDLSVYWYQQSLDQGLQFLIQYYNGEERAKGNILERFSAQQFPDLHSELNLSSLELGDSALYFCASSVDQWEVGELFFGEGSRLTVL.

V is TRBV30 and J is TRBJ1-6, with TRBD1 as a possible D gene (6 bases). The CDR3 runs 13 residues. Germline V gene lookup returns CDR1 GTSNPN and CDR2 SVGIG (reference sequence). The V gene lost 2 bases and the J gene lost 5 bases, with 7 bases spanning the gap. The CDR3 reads CAWSRQDNSPLHF. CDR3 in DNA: TGTGCCTGGAGTCGACAGGATAATTCACCCCTCCACTTT.

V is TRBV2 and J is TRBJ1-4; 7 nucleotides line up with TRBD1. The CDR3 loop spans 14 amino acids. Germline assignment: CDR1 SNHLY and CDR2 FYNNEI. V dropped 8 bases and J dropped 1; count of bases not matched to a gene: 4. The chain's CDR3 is CASCQGVTNEKLFF. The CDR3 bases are TGTGCCAGCTGTCAGGGGGTAACTAATGAAAAACTGTTTTTT.

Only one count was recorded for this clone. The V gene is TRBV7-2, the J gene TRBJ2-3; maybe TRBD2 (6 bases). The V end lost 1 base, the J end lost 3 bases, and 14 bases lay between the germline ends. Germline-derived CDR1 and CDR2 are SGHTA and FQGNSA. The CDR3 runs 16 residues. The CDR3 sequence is CASSLGGAGLTDTQYF. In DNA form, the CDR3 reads TGTGCCAGCAGCTTAGGCGGGGCCGGTTTAACAGATACGCAGTATTTT. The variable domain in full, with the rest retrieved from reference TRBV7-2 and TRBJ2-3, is GAGVSQSPSNKVTEKGKDVELRCDPISGHTALYWYRQSLGQGLEFLIYFQGNSAPDKSGLPSDRFSAERTGGSVSTLTIQRTQQEDSAVYLCASSLGGAGLTDTQYFGPGTRLTVL.

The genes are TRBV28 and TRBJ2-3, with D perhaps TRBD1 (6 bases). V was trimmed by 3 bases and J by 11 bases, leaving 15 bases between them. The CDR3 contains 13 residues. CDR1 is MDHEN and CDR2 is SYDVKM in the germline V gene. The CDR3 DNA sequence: TGTGCCAGCAGTTTGAGGGGGACACGGGGGCAGTATTTT. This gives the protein CASSLRGTRGQYF.

The CDR3 DNA sequence: TGTGCCAGCAGAAGGGGCTTGGGCCTAAATCAGCCCCAGCATTTT. The encoded protein is CASRRGLGLNQPQHF. V is TRBV4-2 and J is TRBJ1-5; weak D call: TRBD1 (5 bases). The CDR3 sequence is 15 residues long. Deletions cut 6 bases from V and 4 bases from J, with 16 bases between. Per germline, CDR1 LGHNA and CDR2 YNFKEQ.

CDR3 coding DNA: TGTGCCAGCTCGGTTGTCGGGGAGCTGTTTTTT. The encoded protein is CASSVVGELFF. The chain has TRBV6-1 and TRBJ2-2; no clear D. The V and J ends lost 8 bases and 7 bases respectively, with 8 bases between them. The CDR3 consists of 11 residues. Per germline, CDR1 MNHNS and CDR2 SASEGT.

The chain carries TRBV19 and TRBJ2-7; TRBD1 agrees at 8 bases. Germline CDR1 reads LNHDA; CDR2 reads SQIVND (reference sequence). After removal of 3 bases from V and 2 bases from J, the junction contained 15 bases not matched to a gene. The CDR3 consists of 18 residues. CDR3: CASSIQPVGGTGAYEQYF. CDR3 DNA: TGTGCCAGTAGTATCCAACCAGTAGGGGGGACAGGAGCCTACGAGCAGTACTTC.

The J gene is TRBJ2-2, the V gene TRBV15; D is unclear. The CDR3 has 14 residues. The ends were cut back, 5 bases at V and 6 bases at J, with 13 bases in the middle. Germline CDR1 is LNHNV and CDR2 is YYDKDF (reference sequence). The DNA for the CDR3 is TGTGCCACCAGCCCGCTACAGTGGGCCGGGGAGCTGTTTTTT. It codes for CATSPLQWAGELFF.

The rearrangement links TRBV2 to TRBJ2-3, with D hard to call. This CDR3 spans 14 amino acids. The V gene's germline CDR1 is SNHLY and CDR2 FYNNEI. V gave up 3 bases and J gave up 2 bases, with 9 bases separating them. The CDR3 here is CASSETQYTDTQYF. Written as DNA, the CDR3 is TGTGCCAGCAGTGAGACTCAGTACACAGATACGCAGTATTTT. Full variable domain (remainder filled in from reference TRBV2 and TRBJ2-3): EPEVTQTPSHQVTQMGQEVILRCVPISNHLYFYWYRQILGQKVEFLVSFYNNEISEKSEIFDDQFSVERPDGSNFTLKIRSTKLEDSAMYFCASSETQYTDTQYFGPGTRLTVL.

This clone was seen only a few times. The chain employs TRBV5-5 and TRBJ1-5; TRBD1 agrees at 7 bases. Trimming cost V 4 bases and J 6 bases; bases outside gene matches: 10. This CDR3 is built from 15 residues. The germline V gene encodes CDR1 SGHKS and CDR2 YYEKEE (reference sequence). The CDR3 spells CASSAGIGGGQPQHF. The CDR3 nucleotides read TGTGCCAGCAGCGCGGGGATAGGGGGCGGTCAGCCCCAGCATTTT.

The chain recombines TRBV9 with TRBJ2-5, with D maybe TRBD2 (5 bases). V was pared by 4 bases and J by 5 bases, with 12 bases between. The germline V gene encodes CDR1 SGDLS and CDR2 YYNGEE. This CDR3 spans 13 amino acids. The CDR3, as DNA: TGTGCCAGCAGCCCTGGCCCGGGGGAGACCCAGTACTTC. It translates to CASSPGPGETQYF.

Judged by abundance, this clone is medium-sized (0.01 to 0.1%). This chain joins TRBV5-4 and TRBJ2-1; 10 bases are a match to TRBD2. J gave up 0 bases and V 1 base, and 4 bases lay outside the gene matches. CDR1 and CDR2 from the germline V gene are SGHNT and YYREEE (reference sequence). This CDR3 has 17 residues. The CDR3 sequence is CASSLFSGGSSYNEQFF. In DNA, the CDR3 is TGTGCCAGCAGCTTGTTTAGCGGGGGGAGCTCCTACAATGAGCAGTTCTTC.

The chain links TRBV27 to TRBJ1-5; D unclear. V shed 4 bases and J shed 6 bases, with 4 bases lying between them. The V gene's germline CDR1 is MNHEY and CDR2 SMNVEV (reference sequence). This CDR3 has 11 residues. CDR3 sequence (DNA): TGTGCCAGCAGTTCCTGTCAGCCCCAGCATTTT. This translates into CASSSCQPQHF.